Below are 2 T cell receptor beta chains sequenced from a single sample in a study of cytomegalovirus exposure and HLA in healthy donors. The study ran its PCR with 60 Vbeta and 13 Jbeta primers. Only in-frame clones appear in the TCRdb table, and some are missing; sequencing was by immunoSEQ multiplex PCR. The sample records 95,000 to 100,000 clones, 65% to 80% being singletons. Source material: PBMCs. These receptors originate from a woman aged 40-49 years in good health and CMV-seronegative.

The chain is built from TRBV25-1 and TRBJ1-4, with D perhaps matching TRBD1 (6 bases). Germline-derived CDR1 and CDR2 are MGHDK and SYGVNS. V lost 2 bases to trimming and J lost 8 bases, with 12 bases between them. The CDR3 has 14 amino acids. CDR3 in amino acids: CASSETWGREKLFF. For the CDR3, the DNA is TGTGCCAGCAGTGAAACCTGGGGGCGGGAAAAACTGTTTTTT.

The V and J genes are TRBV4-3 and TRBJ1-1; 7 positions match TRBD1. V shed 5 bases, J shed 3 bases, and the junction held 9 bases outside the gene matches. CDR1 is LGHNA and CDR2 is YSLEER in the germline V gene. The CDR3 has 15 amino acids. The CDR3 DNA sequence: TGCGCCAGCAGCTCCCAGGACAGGCGCGACACTGAAGCTTTCTTT. It is translated as CASSSQDRRDTEAFF.